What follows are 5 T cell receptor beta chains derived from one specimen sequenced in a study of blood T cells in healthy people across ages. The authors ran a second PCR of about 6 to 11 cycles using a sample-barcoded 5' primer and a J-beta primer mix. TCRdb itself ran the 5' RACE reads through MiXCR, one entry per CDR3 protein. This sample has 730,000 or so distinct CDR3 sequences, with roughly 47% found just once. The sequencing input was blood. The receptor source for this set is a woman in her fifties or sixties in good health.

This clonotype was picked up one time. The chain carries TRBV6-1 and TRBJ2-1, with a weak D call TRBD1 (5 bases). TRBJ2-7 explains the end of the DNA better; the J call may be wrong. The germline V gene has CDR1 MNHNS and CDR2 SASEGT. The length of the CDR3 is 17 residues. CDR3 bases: TGTGCCAGCGCGCCAGGGCCCGCCCTGAAGTACTACAATGAGCAGTACTTC. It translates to CASAPGPALKYYNEQYF.

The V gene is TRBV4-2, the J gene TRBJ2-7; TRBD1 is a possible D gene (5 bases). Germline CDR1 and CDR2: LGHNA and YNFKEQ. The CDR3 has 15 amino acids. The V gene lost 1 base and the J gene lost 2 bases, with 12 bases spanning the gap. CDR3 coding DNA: TGTGCCAGCAGCCAAGGAAGTACAGGCCCCTACGAGCAGTACTTC. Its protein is CASSQGSTGPYEQYF.

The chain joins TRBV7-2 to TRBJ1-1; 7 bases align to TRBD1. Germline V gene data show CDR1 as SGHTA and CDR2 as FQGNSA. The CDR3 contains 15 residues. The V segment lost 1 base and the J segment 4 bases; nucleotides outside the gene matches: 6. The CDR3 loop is CASSLVPGGVTEAFF. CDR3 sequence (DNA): TGTGCCAGCAGCTTAGTACCAGGGGGGGTCACTGAAGCTTTCTTT.

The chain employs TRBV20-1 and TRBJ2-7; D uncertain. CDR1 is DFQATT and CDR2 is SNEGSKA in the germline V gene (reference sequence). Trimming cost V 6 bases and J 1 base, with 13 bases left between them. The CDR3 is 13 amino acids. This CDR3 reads CSAPETASYEQYF. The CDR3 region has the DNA TGCAGTGCCCCCGAGACCGCGTCCTACGAGCAGTACTTC.

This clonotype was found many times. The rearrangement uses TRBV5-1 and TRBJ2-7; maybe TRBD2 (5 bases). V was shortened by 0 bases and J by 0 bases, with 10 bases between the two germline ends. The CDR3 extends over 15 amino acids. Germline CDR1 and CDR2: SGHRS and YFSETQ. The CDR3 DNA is TGCGCCAGCAGCTTGGTCTCGGGGAGCTCCTACGAGCAGTACTTC. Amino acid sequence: CASSLVSGSSYEQYF.